This is a list of T cell receptor beta chains from one sample in a study of blood T cell repertoires in COVID-19. Measured with immunoSEQ multiplex PCR; TCRdb has only the in-frame clones, and not every one. The sample consists of about half a million clones, approximately 92% of them appearing once. What was sequenced was peripheral blood. These receptor sequences come from a man between 18 and 35 years old with COVID-19, enrolled during active disease. Both conserved end residues are part of each CDR3. D genes are given only for firm matches. Where a row states a size, it is once, few, many or the class of an expanded clone; other rows omit it.

>TRBV7-6|NA|TRBJ1-3|NA
TGTGCCAGCAGCTTAGCGGGCAGCAGCTCTGGAAACACCATATATTTT
CASSLAGSSSGNTIYF
>TRBV27|once|TRBJ2-7|NA
TGTGCCAGCAGTCCCCGGGCGGGACAGAGCTCCTACGAGCAGTACTTC
CASSPRAGQSSYEQYF
>TRBV7-9|NA|TRBJ2-2|NA
TGTGCCAGCACCGGTTGGGGAGGGGGGACCGGGGAGCTGTTTTTT
CASTGWGGGTGELFF
>TRBV9|NA|TRBJ1-1|NA
TGTGCCAGCAGCACAGGAGGACAGCTCACTGAAGCTTTCTTT
CASSTGGQLTEAFF
>TRBV12-3/TRBV12-4|few|TRBJ1-1|NA
TGTGCCAGCAGCCCGTACAGAATTGAAGCTTTCTTT
CASSPYRIEAFF
>TRBV18|NA|TRBJ1-3|TRBD1
TGTGCCAGCTCACGGGGACAGCAAACCTCTGGAAACACCATATATTTT
CASSRGQQTSGNTIYF
>TRBV28|NA|TRBJ2-6|TRBD1
TGTGCCAGCAGTTTCACGACAGGGGCCGCCTCTGGGGCCAACGTCCTGACTTTC
CASSFTTGAASGANVLTF
>TRBV15|NA|TRBJ2-1|TRBD2
TGTGCCACCAACGAAGGGACTAGCGGGCCCCAGTGGCAGTTCTTC
CATNEGTSGPQWQFF
>TRBV3-1/TRBV3-2|few|TRBJ1-1|NA
TGTGCCAGCAGCCAAGGCAGGGCCACTGAAGCTTTCTTT
CASSQGRATEAFF
>TRBV12-3/TRBV12-4|NA|TRBJ2-7|NA
TGTGCCAGCAGAGTTTGGTCGAGCGAGCAGTACTTC
CASRVWSSEQYF
>TRBV11-2|NA|TRBJ2-7|TRBD1
TGTGCCAGCAGCTTCGGGACAGGGGACGAGCAGTACTTC
CASSFGTGDEQYF
>TRBV4-1|NA|TRBJ1-2|NA
TGCGCCAGCAGCTGGGGAAGACAGAACGTTTATGGCTACACCTTC
CASSWGRQNVYGYTF
>TRBV6-5|NA|TRBJ2-1|NA
TGTGCCAGCAGTCCCACCGGAGGTGAGCAGTTCTTC
CASSPTGGEQFF
>TRBV13|NA|TRBJ2-7|TRBD1
TGTGCCAGCAGCCCCTACGACAGGGCCTTCGAGCAGTACTTC
CASSPYDRAFEQYF
>TRBV2|NA|TRBJ2-7|NA
TGTGCCAGCTCTGGCAGGGGTTACGAGCAGTACTTC
CASSGRGYEQYF
>TRBV27|NA|TRBJ1-6|NA
TGTGCCAGCTCACGGACCGCCGTGAGGGCGAATTCACCCCTCCACTTT
CASSRTAVRANSPLHF
>TRBV7-2|NA|TRBJ1-3|NA
TGTGCCAGCAGCCCTAAGGTCGGGAGCTCTGGAAACACCATATATTTT
CASSPKVGSSGNTIYF
>TRBV6-6|NA|TRBJ1-1|TRBD1
TGTGCCAGCAGTTGGGACAGCCAGAACACTGAAGCTTTCTTT
CASSWDSQNTEAFF
>TRBV5-1|NA|TRBJ2-1|TRBD1
TGCGCCAGCAGCTTGTTATTACAGGGGGGTGAGCAGTTCTTC
CASSLLLQGGEQFF
>TRBV7-2|NA|TRBJ2-3|NA
TGTGCCAGCAGCTTAGTCGCGCAGGGGAGCACAGATACGCAGTATTTT
CASSLVAQGSTDTQYF